This T cell receptor beta chain was recorded in a study of graft-versus-host responses after intestinal transplantation. Study in general: Each recipient received a multivisceral, liver-intestinal, or isolated intestinal graft. Among the recipients, all got anti-thymocyte globulin induction and then tacrolimus and steroids for around three years.

Germline V gene lookup returns CDR1 MDHEN and CDR2 SYDVKM. With 5 bases clipped from V and 4 bases from J, the junction kept 15 bases outside the gene matches. CDR3 size: 20 residues. Clones were sequenced by immunoSEQ multiplex PCR, and TCRdb holds only the in-frame ones, with some missing. Of fewer than 85,000 clones listed, over 85% are singletons. A remark on this clone: Its antigen is unidentified.

Study-wide results and limits: Researchers found peak circulating GvH clone levels linked to early post-transplant HvG declines.

The gene calls are TRBV28 and TRBJ2-3; 16 nucleotides match TRBD2. This material consisted of unstimulated CD8+ T cells sorted from spleen or lymph node cells, taken before intestinal transplant. This TCR came from a human donor who received an intestinal transplant. The CDR3 DNA is TGTGCCAGCAGTACTCCGGGACTAGCGGGAGGGAGTTCGGTCGCAGATACGCAGTATTTT. This translates into CASSTPGLAGGSSVADTQYF.